This TCR beta chain is from a study of cytomegalovirus exposure and HLA in healthy donors. Broader study findings: Many donors shared some public TCRs, even though most TCR sequences were rare.

In regard to this clone: The antigen is unknown.

Researchers ran the PCR with 60 Vbeta and 13 Jbeta primers. Data came from immunoSEQ multiplex PCR; TCRdb stores just in-frame clones and leaves some out. The sample includes about 140,000 clones, around 78% of them seen just once. The length of the CDR3 is 19 residues. Trimming left V 0 bases short and J 3 bases short, with 20 bases between. The material sequenced was PBMCs. The V call is TRBV23-1, the J call TRBJ2-2, with D perhaps TRBD2 (6 bases). TRBV23-1 is reported as an ORF; its role is uncertain. The receptor was isolated from a woman in her 40s in good health and CMV-seropositive. CDR3 sequence: CASSQSEPGRWGDTGELFF. The CDR3 nucleotides read TGCGCCAGCAGTCAATCAGAACCGGGCAGATGGGGGGACACCGGGGAGCTGTTTTTT.